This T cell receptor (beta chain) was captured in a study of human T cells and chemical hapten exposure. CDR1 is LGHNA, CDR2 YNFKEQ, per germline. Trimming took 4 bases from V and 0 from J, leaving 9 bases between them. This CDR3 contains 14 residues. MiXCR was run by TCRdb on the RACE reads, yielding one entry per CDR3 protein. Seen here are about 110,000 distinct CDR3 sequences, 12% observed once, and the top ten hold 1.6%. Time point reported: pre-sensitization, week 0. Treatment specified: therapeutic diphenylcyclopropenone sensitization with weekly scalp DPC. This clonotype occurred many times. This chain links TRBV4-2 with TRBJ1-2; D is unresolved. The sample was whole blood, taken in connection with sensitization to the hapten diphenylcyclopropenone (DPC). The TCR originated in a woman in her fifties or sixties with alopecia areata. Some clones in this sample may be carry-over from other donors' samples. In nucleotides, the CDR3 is TGTGCCAGCAGCCCCCGGTTGGCTAACTATGGCTACACCTTC. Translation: CASSPRLANYGYTF.